This T cell receptor beta chain emerged from a study of post-analysis software for immune sequencing data. Study at large: Secondary progressive, relapsing-remitting and progressive-relapsing multiple sclerosis were among the included disease courses. General study points: There was significantly lower normalized Chao1 diversity in multiple sclerosis patients than in controls. TRBV5-6, TRBV5-1 and TRBV20-1 belonged to a set of roughly 5 TRBV segments that were more frequent in patients than controls.

Prepared TCR beta cDNA libraries contained unique molecular identifiers. TCRdb reprocessed the PCR reads with MiXCR, giving one entry per CDR3 protein. The table includes about 160,000 distinct CDR3 sequences, around 36% detected once. Germline CDR1 SGHRS, CDR2 YFSETQ. V was trimmed by 0 bases and J by 2 bases, leaving 6 bases between them. The CDR3 runs to 13 residues. Regarding this clonotype: Its antigen is not known.

The sample was blood, taken after autologous hematopoietic stem cell transplantation. The J gene is TRBJ2-7, the V gene TRBV5-1; perhaps TRBD2 as D (5 bases). The TCR sequence derives from a girl between 5 and 17 years old with multiple sclerosis. The CDR3 bases are TGCGCCAGCAGCTTGGACGGGACCTACGAGCAGTACTTC. Encoded protein: CASSLDGTYEQYF.